Following are 17 T cell receptor beta chains from one sample sequenced in a study. TCRdb reanalysed the 5' RACE reads using MiXCR and keeps one entry per CDR3 protein. This table has about 32,000 distinct CDR3 sequences, around 27% appearing once. The sorted Tregs were CD4+CD25+CD127-/low cells. The sample was tumor-infiltrating Tregs sorted from the breast tumor. The receptors were sampled from a female donor with breast cancer.

This clonotype was seen repeatedly, ten times or more. The V gene is TRBV6-2 or TRBV6-3, the J gene TRBJ2-1, with 9 bases that match TRBD1. There are 15 residues in the CDR3. Germline values: CDR1 MNHEY, CDR2 SVGEGT. The J segment lost 8 bases and the V segment lost 7 bases, leaving 12 bases of the junction unmatched. In DNA form, the CDR3 reads TGTGCCAGCAAACCTGGACAGGGGTCTTTGTATGAGCAGTTCTTC. Translating gives CASKPGQGSLYEQFF.

This clonotype was observed a handful of times. This may be a read error: a much more frequent sequence differs by one nucleotide. For the CDR3, the DNA is TGTGCCAGCACCGAGGACAGGACCACTGGAAAAACCATATATTTT. Protein: CASTEDRTTGKTIYF. The chain employs TRBV6-1 and TRBJ1-3, with TRBD1 identical over 7 bases. Germline-derived CDR1 and CDR2 are MNHNS and SASEGT. The CDR3 covers 15 residues.

With respect to this clonotype: This may arise from a read error, as a much more abundant clone is one base away. This chain connects TRBV4-2 to TRBJ2-3; 11 bases fit TRBD2. Per the germline V gene, CDR1 is LGHNA and CDR2 is YNFKEQ. V dropped 0 bases and J dropped 3; count of bases not matched to a gene: 11. The CDR3 runs to 19 residues. CDR3 region: CASSQEKSRLAGKTDTQYF. Written as DNA, the CDR3 is TGTGCCAGCAGCCAAGAGAAGAGTAGACTAGCGGGAAAAACAGATACGCAGTATTTT.

CDR3 sequence reads: CASSRTGDEQYF. The CDR3 nucleotides read TGTGCCAGCAGCCGGACAGGGGACGAGCAGTACTTC. The V call is TRBV7-9, the J call TRBJ2-7, with 9 bases aligning to TRBD1. Germline V CDR1 and CDR2: SEHNR, FQNEAQ (reference sequence). The V segment lost 5 bases and the J segment 5 bases; nucleotides outside the gene matches: 1. The length of the CDR3 is 12 residues.

The genes are TRBV7-3 and TRBJ2-3; 7 nucleotides align to TRBD1. V lost 3 bases to trimming and J lost 1 base; unmatched junction nucleotides: 7. CDR3 length equals 16 residues. From germline, CDR1 is SGHTA and CDR2 FQGTGA. The CDR3 DNA sequence: TGTGCCAGCAGCTTGGGGGACAGTCCAGGCACAGATACGCAGTATTTT. Translated: CASSLGDSPGTDTQYF.

In its sample, this clonotype was seen a few times. The rearrangement uses TRBV11-2 and TRBJ1-3; D not resolved. The CDR3 is 17 residues long. Between the trimmed V and J ends, which lost 5 bases and 0 bases, there was a span of 17 bases. In germline, CDR1 is SGHAT, CDR2 FQNNGV. CDR3 protein: CASSLGRGRLSGNTIYF. CDR3 bases: TGTGCCAGCAGCCTAGGGCGGGGTAGACTCTCTGGAAACACCATATATTTT.

This clonotype has only a few counts. The chain couples TRBV7-8 to TRBJ1-4; D is unclear. With 5 bases removed from V and 3 bases from J, the gap between germline ends came to 13 bases. This CDR3 has 15 residues. Germline assignment: CDR1 SGHVS and CDR2 FQNEAQ. DNA of the CDR3: TGTGCCAGCAGCGCCCCTCTGGACCCTAATGAAAAACTGTTTTTT. This sequence encodes CASSAPLDPNEKLFF.

The chain employs TRBV18 and TRBJ2-5; the D gene is possibly TRBD1 (5 bases). Trimming took off 2 bases at V and 3 bases at J, with 13 bases between the two ends. Germline loops: CDR1 KGHSH, CDR2 LQKENI. CDR3 length: 15 residues. The CDR3 protein is CASSPGLGAKETQYF. The CDR3, as DNA: TGTGCCAGCTCACCAGGTCTTGGGGCGAAAGAGACCCAGTACTTC.

This clonotype is medium-sized (0.01 to 0.1%) within its sample. V and J are TRBV6-5 and TRBJ2-1; 8 nucleotides match TRBD1. The germline CDR1 and CDR2 sequences are MNHEY and SVGAGI. The J segment lost 11 bases and the V segment lost 6 bases, leaving 6 bases of the junction unmatched. The length of the CDR3 is 12 residues. The CDR3 is CASSPRTGQQFF. CDR3 bases: TGTGCCAGCAGCCCAAGGACAGGGCAGCAGTTCTTC.

This clonotype was counted ten times or more. V usage is TRBV6-1 and J usage is TRBJ2-5, with 7 bases identical to TRBD2. CDR1 is MNHNS and CDR2 is SASEGT in the germline V gene. The J segment lost 1 base and the V segment lost 5 bases, leaving 10 bases of the junction unmatched. The CDR3 runs 16 residues. CDR3 nucleotides: TGTGCCAGCAGTCCAACGTGGGGGGGGTTCCAAGAGACCCAGTACTTC. This sequence encodes CASSPTWGGFQETQYF.

The V and J genes are TRBV18 and TRBJ1-1; D gene ambiguous. The CDR3 sequence is 12 residues long. The germline V and J ends were trimmed by 1 base and 6 bases, with 6 bases remaining between them. Germline V gene data show CDR1 as KGHSH and CDR2 as LQKENI. The CDR3 coding sequence is TGTGCCAGCTCACCACTCGCTGCTGAAGCTTTCTTT. Translated: CASSPLAAEAFF. Based on the CDR3 plus reference TRBV18 and TRBJ1-1, the full variable domain is NAGVMQNPRHLVRRRGQEARLRCSPMKGHSHVYWYRQLPEEGLKFMVYLQKENIIDESGMPKERFSAEFPKEGPSILRIQQVVRGDSAAYFCASSPLAAEAFFGQGTRLTVV.

This clonotype came up a few times. A read error may explain this, as a much larger clone is one base away. This chain joins TRBV6-1 and TRBJ1-1; the D is unclear. This CDR3 is 14 amino acids long. Trimming took off 5 bases at V and 11 bases at J, with 21 bases between the two ends. From germline, CDR1 is MNHNS and CDR2 SASEGT. CDR3 sequence: CASSTLQQARDAFF. The DNA for the CDR3 is TGTGCCAGCAGTACTCTACAGCAGGCCCGTGATGCTTTCTTT.

Details on this clonotype: With a much larger clone just one base away, this may be a read error. Since the CDR3 does not end with the conserved phenylalanine or tryptophan, this likely comes from a read error. The genes are TRBV12-3 or TRBV12-4 and TRBJ1-4; 9 bases map to TRBD1. The CDR3 is 14 amino acids. V shed 2 bases and J 8 bases; nucleotides not matched to a gene: 3. The CDR3 sequence is CASSLSGTGEKLFS. Here the CDR3 DNA reads TGTGCCAGCAGTTTATCTGGGACAGGGGAAAAACTGTTTTCT.

This clonotype was seen at least ten times. This rearrangement joins TRBV3-1 to TRBJ2-1, with 10 bases matching TRBD2. This CDR3 contains 15 residues. The ends lost 0 bases at V and 4 bases at J; junction bases unmatched: 0. Germline V gene sequence: CDR1 LGHDT, CDR2 YNNKEL (reference sequence). The CDR3 reads CASSQETSGYNEQFF. The DNA of the CDR3 is TGTGCCAGCAGCCAAGAGACTAGCGGGTACAATGAGCAGTTCTTC.

This clonotype was counted ten times or more. The J gene is TRBJ1-1, the V gene TRBV7-8; D not resolved. Germline CDR1 SGHVS, CDR2 FQNEAQ. Trimming pared 5 bases from V and 4 bases from J, leaving 11 bases between. This CDR3 has 13 residues. The CDR3 DNA is TGTGCCAGCAGCCCCGAGCCGGGCACTGAAGCTTTCTTT. The encoded protein is CASSPEPGTEAFF. Supplemented by reference TRBV7-8 and TRBJ1-1, the full variable domain reads GAGVSQSPRYKVAKRGQDVALRCDPISGHVSLFWYQQALGQGPEFLTYFQNEAQLDKSGLPSDRFFAERPEGSVSTLKIQRTQQEDSAVYLCASSPEPGTEAFFGQGTRLTVV.

As to this clonotype: Being one base from a much bigger clone, this may be a read error. The gene calls are TRBV6-6 and TRBJ1-1, with unresolved D. Germline V lookup: CDR1 MNHNY, CDR2 SVGAGI (reference sequence). The CDR3 consists of 11 residues. The CDR3 region has the DNA TGTGTCAGCAGTAGGCAGACTGAAGCTTTCTTT. Its translation is CVSSRQTEAFF.

The chain is built from TRBV20-1 and TRBJ1-5, with D perhaps matching TRBD1 (6 bases). V lost 3 bases and J lost 3, with 12 bases in between. The CDR3 is made up of 14 amino acids. In germline, CDR1 is DFQATT, CDR2 SNEGSKA (reference sequence). The CDR3 DNA sequence: TGCAGTGCTAGGAGGCAGGGGCACAATCAGCCCCAGCATTTT. Amino acids: CSARRQGHNQPQHF.